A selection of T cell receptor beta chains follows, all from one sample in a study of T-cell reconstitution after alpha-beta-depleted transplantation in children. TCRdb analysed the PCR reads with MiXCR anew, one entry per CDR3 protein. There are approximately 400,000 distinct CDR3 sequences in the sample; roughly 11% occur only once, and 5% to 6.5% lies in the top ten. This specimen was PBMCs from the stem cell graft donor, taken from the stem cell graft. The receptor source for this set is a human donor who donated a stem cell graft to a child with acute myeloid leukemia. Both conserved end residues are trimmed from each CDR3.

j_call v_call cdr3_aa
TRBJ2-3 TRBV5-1 ASSLGTGDTDTQY
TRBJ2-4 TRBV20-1 SAWDGENIQY
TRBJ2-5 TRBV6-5 ASRASGALETQY
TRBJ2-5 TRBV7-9 ASSLVGNQETQY
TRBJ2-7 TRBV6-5 ASSYSPGEPYEQY
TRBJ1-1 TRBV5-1 ASSPGTGVLDTEAF
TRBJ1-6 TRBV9 ASSAGQGDSPLH
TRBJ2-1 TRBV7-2 ASSLGREAEQF
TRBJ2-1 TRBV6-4 ASSDGDREGDEQF
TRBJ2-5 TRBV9 ASSVALAQETQY
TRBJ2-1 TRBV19 ASSPRTGGDEQF
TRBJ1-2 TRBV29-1 SVLQGADYGYT
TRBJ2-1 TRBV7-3 ASSLEAGLGNEQF
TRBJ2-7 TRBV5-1 ASSLDLGFGVEQY
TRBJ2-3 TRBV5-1 ASSLITGTDTQY
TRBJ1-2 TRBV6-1 ASTTVGLNYGYT
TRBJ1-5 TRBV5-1 ASSLSGGNQPQH
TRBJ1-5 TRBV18 ASSPRAEVDQPQH
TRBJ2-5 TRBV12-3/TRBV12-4 ASSSGPSTLQETQY
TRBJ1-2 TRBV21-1 ASSKVKGTHGYT
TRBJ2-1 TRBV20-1 SALGTSGVSPYNEQF
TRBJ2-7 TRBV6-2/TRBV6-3 ASSYSGGPYEQY
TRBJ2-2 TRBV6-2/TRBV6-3 ASSLQGGAGELF
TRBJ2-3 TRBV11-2 ASSSGTSGGRTDTQY
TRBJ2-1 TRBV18 ASSPHTGGRNEQF
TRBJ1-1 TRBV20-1 SARVPGMNTEAF
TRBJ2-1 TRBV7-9 ASSPAQGVGNEQF
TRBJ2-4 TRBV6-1 ASSPGTSVNIQY
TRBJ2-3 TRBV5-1 ASSLTPGLDADTQY
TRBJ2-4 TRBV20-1 SARDPTVAKNIQY
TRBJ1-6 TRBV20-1 SAPGQGALGSPLH
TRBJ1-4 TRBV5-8 ASSLGQTTNEKLF
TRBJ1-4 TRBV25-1 ASSGLRGVFATNEKLF
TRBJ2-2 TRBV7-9 ASSLTTGNTGELF
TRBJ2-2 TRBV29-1 SVAVQPGAGELF
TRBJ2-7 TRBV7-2 ASSEDRVTYEQY
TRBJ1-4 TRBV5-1 ASSPLAGDGNEKLF
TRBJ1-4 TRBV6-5 ASSLDRPGINEKLF
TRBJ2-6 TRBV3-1 ASRTGTGTSGANVLT
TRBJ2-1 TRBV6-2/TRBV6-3 ASRPTSRQEQF
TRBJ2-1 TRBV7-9 ASSLGGLAGHNEQF
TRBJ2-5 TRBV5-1 ASSRDRVQETQY
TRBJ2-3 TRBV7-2 ASSPRGWASTDTQY
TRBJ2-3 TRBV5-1 ASRPIQGGFLDTQY
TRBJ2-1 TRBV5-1 ASSLFLSGSVDEQF
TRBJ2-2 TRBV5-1 ASSPKRRDTRNTGELF
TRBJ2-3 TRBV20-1 SARGGDRGRIKTDTQY
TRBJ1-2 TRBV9 ASSPTPGGSDGYT
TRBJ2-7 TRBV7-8 ASSRGLSSYEQY
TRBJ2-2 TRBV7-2 ASSLASANTGELF
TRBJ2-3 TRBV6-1 ASSARGGSSTDTQY
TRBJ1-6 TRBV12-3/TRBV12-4 ASSLGQEILH
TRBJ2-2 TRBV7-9 ASSLLSGELF
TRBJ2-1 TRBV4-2 ASSLYSGDAYNEQF